This TCR beta chain was recorded in a study of persistence of HIV-infected CD4 T cells. Notes on this clone: The antigen remains undetermined.

The CDR3 runs to 13 residues. Trimming stripped 5 bases from V and 4 bases from J, with 11 bases between. CDR1 and CDR2 from the germline V gene are SGHTA and FQGNSA. The immunoSEQ assay was version 4, run in survey mode. Clones were read by immunoSEQ multiplex PCR, and TCRdb kept only the in-frame ones, dropping some. The data show 46,000 or so clones, about 80% seen once. The stimulus was lysate of CMV-infected fibroblasts, roughly 9.2 ug/mL. Sorted nonresponding memory CD4+ T cells were CD40L-negative, CD69-negative, CD45RO-high. The chain carries TRBV7-2 and TRBJ1-1; no reliable D call. This specimen was CD4+ T cells sorted from PBMCs after roughly 20-hour stimulation, taken from a patient who received antiretroviral therapy. The source of this sequence is an adult man with HIV who was CMV-seropositive. The CDR3 region has the DNA TGTGCCAGCAGCGCCTATAAGGGCACTGAAGCTTTCTTT. This encodes CASSAYKGTEAFF.